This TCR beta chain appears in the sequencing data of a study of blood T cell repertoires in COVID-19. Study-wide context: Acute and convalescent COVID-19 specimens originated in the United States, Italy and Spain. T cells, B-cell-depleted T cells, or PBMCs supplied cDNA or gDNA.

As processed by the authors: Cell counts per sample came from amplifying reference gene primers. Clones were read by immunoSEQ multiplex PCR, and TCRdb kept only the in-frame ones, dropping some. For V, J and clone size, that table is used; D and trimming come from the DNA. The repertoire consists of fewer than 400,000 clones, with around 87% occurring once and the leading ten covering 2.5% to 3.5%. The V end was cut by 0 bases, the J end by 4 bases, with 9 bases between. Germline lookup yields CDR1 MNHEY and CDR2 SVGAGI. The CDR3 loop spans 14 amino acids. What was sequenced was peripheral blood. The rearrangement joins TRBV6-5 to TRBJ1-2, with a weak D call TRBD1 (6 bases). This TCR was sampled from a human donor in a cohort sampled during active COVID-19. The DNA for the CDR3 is TGTGCCAGCAGTTACTCTCGGGACACCTATGGCTACACCTTC. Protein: CASSYSRDTYGYTF.